A single sample is the source of the 19 T cell receptor beta chains below, sequenced in a study of blood T cell repertoires in COVID-19. Generated by immunoSEQ multiplex PCR, the TCRdb table keeps only in-frame clones and is missing some. The sample has hundreds of thousands of clones, roughly 84% seen once. Sequenced: PBMCs or T cells enriched from blood (not recorded which). These receptors all stem from a woman aged 25 to 39 who had recovered from COVID-19.

V gene TRBV25-1 combines with J gene TRBJ1-1, with a weak D call TRBD1 (5 bases). CDR3 length: 11 amino acids. From germline, CDR1 is MGHDK and CDR2 SYGVNS. The V and J ends lost 6 bases and 8 bases respectively, with 10 bases between them. CDR3 bases: TGTGCCAGCAGCTGGGGACTCGAAGCTTTCTTT. Its translation: CASSWGLEAFF.

This clone was picked up one time. This sequence joins TRBV7-9 and TRBJ2-1; TRBD2 is a possible D gene (5 bases). Between the trimmed V and J ends, which lost 1 base and 7 bases, there was a span of 8 bases. The CDR3 totals 13 residues. Germline V gene data show CDR1 as SEHNR and CDR2 as FQNEAQ (reference sequence). As DNA, the CDR3 is TGTGCCAGCAGCTTAGTTGAGGGTAATGAGCAGTTCTTC. This gives the protein CASSLVEGNEQFF. Filled out from reference TRBV7-9 and TRBJ2-1, the complete variable domain reads DTGVSQNPRHKITKRGQNVTFRCDPISEHNRLYWYRQTLGQGPEFLTYFQNEAQLEKSRLLSDRFSAERPKGSFSTLEIQRTEQGDSAMYLCASSLVEGNEQFFGPGTRLTVL.

This chain uses TRBV5-1 with TRBJ2-3; no reliable D call. The CDR3 totals 14 residues. V was shortened by 0 bases and J by 2 bases, with 7 bases between the two germline ends. Germline values: CDR1 SGHRS, CDR2 YFSETQ. This CDR3 is CASSLVADTDTQYF. CDR3 DNA sequence: TGCGCCAGCAGCTTGGTTGCGGACACAGATACGCAGTATTTT.

The CDR3 bases are TGTGCCAGTAGTGCCGGACAGGGAATTGGAAACACCATATATTTT. It encodes CASSAGQGIGNTIYF. The rearrangement links TRBV19 to TRBJ1-3; TRBD1 matches 8 bases. V was pared by 5 bases and J by 3 bases, with 6 bases of the junction left unmatched. The CDR3 is made up of 15 amino acids. Germline CDR1 and CDR2: LNHDA and SQIVND (reference sequence).

V usage is TRBV15 and J usage is TRBJ2-2, with D possibly being TRBD2 (5 bases). The germline V gene encodes CDR1 LNHNV and CDR2 YYDKDF (reference sequence). Trimming stripped 5 bases from V and 9 bases from J, with 19 bases between. The CDR3 is made up of 15 amino acids. As DNA, the CDR3 is TGTGCCACCAGCGGACTCGGGTTCCTCAAACGGGAGCTGTTTTTT. It is translated as CATSGLGFLKRELFF.

The CDR3, as DNA: TGTGCCAGCAGTTCCCCGGGACAGGGGGCGCATGGCTACACCTTC. Residues: CASSSPGQGAHGYTF. The chain links TRBV27 to TRBJ1-2; 12 bases match TRBD1. Unmatched junction bases numbered 6, after V lost 4 bases and J lost 6 bases. The CDR3 runs 15 residues. Germline-derived CDR1 and CDR2 are MNHEY and SMNVEV (reference sequence).

V is TRBV7-8 and J is TRBJ1-5, with a tentative D call TRBD1 (5 bases). Looked up from germline, CDR1 is SGHVS and CDR2 is FQNEAQ. The CDR3 totals 14 residues. Trimming stripped 6 bases from V and 3 bases from J, with 12 bases between. The CDR3 region is CASRSGETNQPQHF. As DNA, the CDR3 is TGTGCCAGCAGGTCGGGGGAGACCAATCAGCCCCAGCATTTT.

The CDR3 protein is CASSASGTGGLRSTNEKLFF. DNA of the CDR3: TGTGCCAGTAGTGCTTCCGGGACAGGGGGCCTTAGGTCCACTAATGAAAAACTGTTTTTT. The chain employs TRBV19 and TRBJ1-4; TRBD1 matches 12 bases. CDR3 length: 20 amino acids. J lost 2 bases, V lost 5 bases, and 15 bases had no gene match. The germline gives CDR1 LNHDA, CDR2 SQIVND (reference sequence).

This clone was picked up one time. V is TRBV28 and J is TRBJ2-7; tentatively, D is TRBD1 (6 bases). Germline values: CDR1 MDHEN, CDR2 SYDVKM. The CDR3 is 16 amino acids. The germline V and J ends were trimmed by 1 base and 0 bases, with 13 bases remaining between them. CDR3 DNA: TGTGCCAGCAGTTTATCCCCCCGGGACAACTCCTACGAGCAGTACTTC. Translation gives CASSLSPRDNSYEQYF.

The chain recombines TRBV2 with TRBJ2-3; a possible D gene is TRBD2 (6 bases). V was clipped by 8 bases and J by 2 bases, with 14 bases between them. Germline V gene data show CDR1 as SNHLY and CDR2 as FYNNEI. This CDR3 has 14 amino acids. CDR3 in amino acids: CASGYAGITDTQYF. DNA of the CDR3: TGTGCCAGCGGGTACGCGGGGATCACAGATACGCAGTATTTT. The variable domain in full, with the rest retrieved from reference TRBV2 and TRBJ2-3, is EPEVTQTPSHQVTQMGQEVILRCVPISNHLYFYWYRQILGQKVEFLVSFYNNEISEKSEIFDDQFSVERPDGSNFTLKIRSTKLEDSAMYFCASGYAGITDTQYFGPGTRLTVL.

The chain links TRBV7-9 to TRBJ2-7; D remains ambiguous. The germline V gene has CDR1 SEHNR and CDR2 FQNEAQ (reference sequence). Deletions cut 0 bases from V and 4 bases from J, with 10 bases between. The CDR3 runs 14 residues. The CDR3 reads CASSLAGRKYEQYF. In nucleotides, the CDR3 is TGTGCCAGCAGCTTAGCGGGCAGAAAGTACGAGCAGTACTTC.

The chain combines TRBV6-5 with TRBJ2-5, with no clear D. This CDR3 contains 12 residues. V lost 5 bases to trimming and J lost 0 bases, with 4 bases between them. Germline CDR1 MNHEY, CDR2 SVGAGI. CDR3: CASSTDQETQYF. The CDR3 DNA follows: TGTGCCAGCAGTACGGACCAAGAGACCCAGTACTTC.

V usage is TRBV27 and J usage is TRBJ2-1; 12 bases fit TRBD2. The germline CDR1 and CDR2 sequences are MNHEY and SMNVEV (reference sequence). CDR3 length: 14 residues. The J segment lost 5 bases and the V segment lost 4 bases, leaving 0 bases of the junction unmatched. The CDR3 loop reads CASSWTSGNNEQFF. Written as DNA, the CDR3 is TGTGCCAGCAGTTGGACTAGCGGGAACAATGAGCAGTTCTTC.

The chain couples TRBV4-3 to TRBJ2-3; 8 bases are a match to TRBD1. The V gene's germline CDR1 is LGHNA and CDR2 YSLEER. The CDR3 spans 17 residues. V lost 4 bases and J lost 6; bases outside the gene matches: 15. CDR3 region: CASSRRYETDRVDTQYF. In DNA form, the CDR3 reads TGCGCCAGCAGCCGTAGGTATGAAACGGACAGGGTGGATACGCAGTATTTT.

This clone showed up just once. The gene calls are TRBV10-3 and TRBJ1-5; 7 bases match TRBD1. This CDR3 has 15 amino acids. The V segment lost 10 bases and the J segment 2 bases; nucleotides outside the gene matches: 11. CDR1 and CDR2 from the germline V gene are ENHRY and SYGVKD. CDR3: CATAREGARNQPQHF. The CDR3 coding sequence is TGTGCCACCGCACGGGAGGGGGCGCGCAATCAGCCCCAGCATTTT.

The chain employs TRBV24-1 and TRBJ2-3; 9 bases map to TRBD2. The CDR3 spans 14 residues. V lost 7 bases, J lost 4 bases, and 5 bases stayed unmatched. Germline V gene sequence: CDR1 KGHDR, CDR2 SFDVKD. The CDR3 nucleotides are TGTGCCACCAGCGTTAGCGGGGGCTCAGATACGCAGTATTTT. The encoded protein is CATSVSGGSDTQYF.

The chain combines TRBV28 with TRBJ1-6, with TRBD1 matching 7 bases. CDR1 MDHEN and CDR2 SYDVKM come from the germline V gene. The junction had 11 bases not matched to a gene; V was cut back by 5 bases and J by 4 bases. CDR3 length equals 17 residues. The CDR3 protein is CASSTRDSFLYNSPLHF. The CDR3 DNA is TGTGCCAGCAGTACACGGGACAGTTTCCTTTATAATTCACCCCTCCACTTT. The full variable domain, with the rest looked up from reference TRBV28 and TRBJ1-6, is DVKVTQSSRYLVKRTGEKVFLECVQDMDHENMFWYRQDPGLGLRLIYFSYDVKMKEKGDIPEGYSVSREKKERFSLILESASTNQTSMYLCASSTRDSFLYNSPLHFGNGTRLTVT.

The chain carries TRBV6-2 or TRBV6-3 and TRBJ2-3; 10 bases line up with TRBD1. Trimming took 2 bases from V and 5 from J; bases not matched to a gene: 7. This CDR3 comprises 16 residues. Germline CDR1 reads MNHEY; CDR2 reads SVGEGT. CDR3 sequence (DNA): TGTGCCAGCAGTTACCTCGGGACAGGGGCGGTAGATACGCAGTATTTT. Amino acid sequence: CASSYLGTGAVDTQYF.

The gene calls are TRBV6-6 and TRBJ2-6, with 8 bases matching TRBD1. Trimming removed 6 bases from V and 0 bases from J; junction bases left unmatched: 16. Germline V gene sequence: CDR1 MNHNY, CDR2 SVGAGI (reference sequence). This CDR3 region has 20 residues. This chain's CDR3 is CASSLRIRDRPFSGANVLTF. The CDR3 DNA reads as TGTGCCAGCAGCTTAAGGATCAGGGACAGGCCCTTCTCTGGGGCCAACGTCCTGACTTTC.